Each of the 10 T cell receptor beta chains below was sequenced from the same sample in a study of long-term antiretroviral therapy in people with HIV. Version v3.0 of the immunoSEQ assay was performed at survey level. The repertoire was sequenced with immunoSEQ multiplex PCR; TCRdb's copy has only in-frame clones and lacks some. The table shows 40,000 or so clones, with approximately 86% occurring only once. Sequencing was performed on unsorted PBMCs, taken just before starting antiretroviral therapy. The receptors were sampled from a woman between 18 and 29 years old with HIV.

This clone was seen a handful of times. V and J are TRBV2 and TRBJ1-2; D is uncertain. The CDR3 runs 15 residues. Germline V gene lookup returns CDR1 SNHLY and CDR2 FYNNEI. Trimming took 6 bases from V and 6 from J, leaving 20 bases between them. This CDR3 is CASSVYGGQPDGYTF. CDR3 nucleotides: TGTGCCAGCAGCGTATACGGCGGGCAGCCTGATGGCTACACCTTC. Full variable domain (outside the CDR3, taken from reference TRBV2 and TRBJ1-2): EPEVTQTPSHQVTQMGQEVILRCVPISNHLYFYWYRQILGQKVEFLVSFYNNEISEKSEIFDDQFSVERPDGSNFTLKIRSTKLEDSAMYFCASSVYGGQPDGYTFGSGTRLTVV.

The genes are TRBV28 and TRBJ1-2; tentative D call: TRBD1 (5 bases). V was cut by 6 bases and J by 3 bases, with 11 bases left in between. The germline CDR1 and CDR2 sequences are MDHEN and SYDVKM. CDR3 length: 13 residues. This CDR3 is CASSQDSYYGYTF. The CDR3 bases are TGTGCCAGCAGCCAAGACAGCTACTATGGCTACACCTTC.

This clone was seen only once. The chain is built from TRBV5-5 and TRBJ2-2; D may be TRBD1 or TRBD2 (5 bases each). With 4 bases removed from V and 4 bases from J, the gap between germline ends came to 17 bases. Germline V CDR1 and CDR2: SGHKS, YYEKEE (reference sequence). This CDR3 contains 16 residues. CDR3 DNA: TGTGCCAGCAGCCCGCAGCGTGGGGGAGTCACCGGGGAGCTGTTTTTT. Encoded protein: CASSPQRGGVTGELFF. Looking up the rest from reference TRBV5-5 and TRBJ2-2 gives the full variable domain: DAGVTQSPTHLIKTRGQQVTLRCSPISGHKSVSWYQQVLGQGPQFIFQYYEKEERGRGNFPDRFSARQFPNYSSELNVNALLLGDSALYLCASSPQRGGVTGELFFGEGSRLTVL.

The rearrangement uses TRBV5-1 and TRBJ2-1; D is ambiguous. Trimming removed 2 bases at V and 1 base at J, with 13 bases between. CDR1 and CDR2 from the germline V gene are SGHRS and YFSETQ. The CDR3 spans 16 residues. CDR3 nucleotide sequence: TGCGCCAGCAGCTTACCGACGGGTCTGTCCTACAATGAGCAGTTCTTC. This translates into CASSLPTGLSYNEQFF. The whole variable domain, filled in from reference TRBV5-1 and TRBJ2-1, reads KAGVTQTPRYLIKTRGQQVTLSCSPISGHRSVSWYQQTPGQGLQFLFEYFSETQRNKGNFPGRFSGRQFSNSRSEMNVSTLELGDSALYLCASSLPTGLSYNEQFFGPGTRLTVL.

This sequence joins TRBV28 and TRBJ1-4; D is unclear. Trimming removed 6 bases at V and 8 bases at J, with 13 bases between. The CDR3 extends over 13 amino acids. Germline V gene data show CDR1 as MDHEN and CDR2 as SYDVKM. The CDR3 region is CASSERTEEKLFF. The CDR3 DNA reads TGTGCCAGCAGCGAACGGACGGAAGAAAAACTGTTTTTT. The full variable domain, its missing parts supplied by reference TRBV28 and TRBJ1-4, is DVKVTQSSRYLVKRTGEKVFLECVQDMDHENMFWYRQDPGLGLRLIYFSYDVKMKEKGDIPEGYSVSREKKERFSLILESASTNQTSMYLCASSERTEEKLFFGSGTQLSVL.

The gene calls are TRBV11-1 and TRBJ2-7, with D maybe TRBD2 (6 bases). The CDR3 loop spans 14 amino acids. The V end lost 5 bases, the J end lost 6 bases, and 17 bases lay between the germline ends. Germline CDR1 is SGHAT and CDR2 is FQDESV (reference sequence). This CDR3 is CASSATSLPSEQYF. The CDR3 bases are TGTGCCAGCAGCGCTACTAGCCTCCCTTCCGAGCAGTACTTC.

This clone occurred once. This chain uses TRBV2 with TRBJ1-3; D is undetermined. CDR3 size: 15 residues. Germline V lookup: CDR1 SNHLY, CDR2 FYNNEI. V was cut by 4 bases and J by 4 bases, with 14 bases left in between. The CDR3 bases are TGTGCCAGCAGTGGGCTCCGGACTGAAGGAAACACCATATATTTT. It encodes CASSGLRTEGNTIYF.

J is TRBJ2-3 and V is TRBV4-3; D remains unclear. Trimming took off 6 bases at V and 1 base at J, with 17 bases between the two ends. CDR1 and CDR2 from the germline V gene are LGHNA and YSLEER. CDR3 length: 16 residues. The CDR3 is CASSRWSDTRTDTQYF. CDR3 coding DNA: TGCGCCAGCAGTCGTTGGAGCGACACCCGCACAGATACGCAGTATTTT.

The rearrangement joins TRBV4-3 to TRBJ2-1, with a weak D call TRBD2 (5 bases). The CDR3 totals 15 residues. The V end was cut by 1 base, the J end by 8 bases, with 15 bases between. CDR1 is LGHNA and CDR2 is YSLEER in the germline V gene. CDR3 residues: CASSQAPTGSYEQFF. Written as DNA, the CDR3 is TGCGCCAGCAGCCAAGCCCCTACGGGGAGCTATGAGCAGTTCTTC.

The V call is TRBV6-5, the J call TRBJ2-6; perhaps TRBD1 as D (6 bases). Between the trimmed V and J ends, which lost 7 bases and 2 bases, there was a span of 9 bases. The CDR3 consists of 14 residues. CDR1 and CDR2 (germline): MNHEY, SVGAGI. The DNA of the CDR3 is TGTGCCAGCATGGGGGCTACTGGGGCCAACGTCCTGACTTTC. This translates into CASMGATGANVLTF.